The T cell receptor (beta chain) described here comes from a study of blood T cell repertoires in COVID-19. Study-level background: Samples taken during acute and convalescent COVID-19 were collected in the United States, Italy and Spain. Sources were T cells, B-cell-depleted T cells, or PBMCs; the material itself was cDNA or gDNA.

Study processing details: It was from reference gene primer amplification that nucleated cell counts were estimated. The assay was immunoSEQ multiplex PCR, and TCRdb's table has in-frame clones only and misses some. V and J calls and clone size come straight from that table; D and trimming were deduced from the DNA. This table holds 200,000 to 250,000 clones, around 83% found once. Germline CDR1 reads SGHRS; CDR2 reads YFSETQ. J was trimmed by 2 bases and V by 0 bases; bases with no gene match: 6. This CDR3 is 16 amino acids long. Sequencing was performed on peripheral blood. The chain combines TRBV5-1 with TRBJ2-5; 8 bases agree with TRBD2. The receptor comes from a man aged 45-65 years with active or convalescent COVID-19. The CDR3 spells CASSLGLAQGQETQYF. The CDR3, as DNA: TGCGCCAGCAGCTTGGGACTAGCGCAGGGACAAGAGACCCAGTACTTC.